This T cell receptor beta chain was found in a study of monozygotic twins with cystic fibrosis. Study as a whole: Approximately 2.8 micrograms of fragmented DNA underwent around 15 PCR cycles for library preparation. Overall study findings and caveats: Monozygotic CF twins shared more identical nucleotide clonotypes than unrelated patients. In 13 of 16 pairs, V gene usage was closest to the co-twin's.

This CDR3 region has 16 residues. CDR1 and CDR2 (germline): LGHNA, YNFKEQ. V gave up 5 bases and J gave up 0 bases, with 15 bases separating them. This clone was seen once. Its target is not known. Measured with immunoSEQ multiplex PCR; TCRdb has only the in-frame clones, and not every one. The table lists around 30,000 clones, 75% to 95% of them singletons. The sequence was obtained from a girl between 2 and 10 years old with cystic fibrosis. Sequencing was carried out using blood. This chain links TRBV4-2 with TRBJ2-3; perhaps D is TRBD1 or TRBD2 (5 bases each). The CDR3 loop reads CASSAVSGPSTDTQYF. DNA for the CDR3: TGTGCCAGCAGCGCCGTGTCGGGGCCCAGCACAGATACGCAGTATTTT.